Listed here are 2 T cell receptor beta chains from one sample, sequenced in a study of blood T cells in healthy people across ages. With a J-beta primer mix and a sample-barcoded 5' primer, a second PCR ran about 7 to 11 cycles. MiXCR, run by TCRdb on the 5' RACE reads, gives a single entry per CDR3 protein. The table has hundreds of thousands of distinct CDR3 sequences, 49% seen once. Source material: blood. All receptors derive from a woman aged 55 to 70 in good health.

This clonotype was seen only once. The chain joins TRBV24-1 to TRBJ1-2; TRBD1 might be the D (6 bases). V dropped 4 bases and J dropped 6 bases, with 14 bases sitting between them. This CDR3 region has 14 residues. Germline-derived CDR1 and CDR2 are KGHDR and SFDVKD. CDR3 coding DNA: TGTGCCACCAGTGACCGAACAGGGTTGGATGGCTACACCTTC. It specifies CATSDRTGLDGYTF.

V gene TRBV20-1 combines with J gene TRBJ2-1, with 7 bases matching TRBD1. The CDR3 consists of 14 residues. Germline CDR1 is DFQATT and CDR2 is SNEGSKA (reference sequence). Trimming took 4 bases from V and 0 from J; bases not matched to a gene: 3. The CDR3 sequence is CSATGTASYNEQFF. CDR3 nucleotides: TGCAGTGCTACCGGGACAGCCTCCTACAATGAGCAGTTCTTC.